This is a list of T cell receptor beta chains from one sample in a study of blood T cell repertoires in COVID-19. Generated by immunoSEQ multiplex PCR, the TCRdb table keeps only in-frame clones and is missing some. The sample includes about 49,000 clones, 60% to 80% seen only once; the top ten take about 39%. Input material: peripheral blood. The receptors here all came from a man between 65 and 85 years old with active or convalescent COVID-19. CDR3s include the opening cysteine and the closing phenylalanine or tryptophan. A D gene is named only where the DNA matches it firmly. Clone size is not always given. Where it is, it says once, few, many or a class for expanded clones.

NA	NA	TRBV6-2/TRBV6-3	TRBJ1-2	CASSYVPGADYGYTF	TGTGCCAGCAGTTACGTCCCAGGGGCAGACTATGGCTACACCTTC
NA	TRBD1	TRBV19	TRBJ2-2	CASIPGGRPPNTGELFF	TGTGCCAGTATCCCAGGGGGACGACCTCCCAACACCGGGGAGCTGTTTTTT
NA	TRBD1	TRBV9	TRBJ2-2	CASTPGQGNTGELFF	TGTGCCAGCACCCCGGGACAGGGGAACACCGGGGAGCTGTTTTTT
NA	NA	TRBV3-1/TRBV3-2	TRBJ1-3	CASSQDRPGSGNTIYF	TGTGCCAGCAGCCAAGATAGGCCAGGCTCTGGAAACACCATATATTTT
once	NA	TRBV11-3	TRBJ2-5	CASSLETGPAGTQYF	TGTGCCAGCAGCTTAGAGACGGGTCCGGCGGGGACCCAGTACTTC
NA	NA	TRBV7-2	TRBJ1-1	CASSLAQGTEAFF	TGTGCCAGCAGCTTAGCGCAGGGTACTGAAGCTTTCTTT
NA	NA	TRBV29-1	TRBJ1-5	CSVGSGLQPQHF	TGCAGCGTTGGATCAGGGCTTCAGCCCCAGCATTTT
NA	TRBD1	TRBV30	TRBJ1-1	CACRDRTLSTEAFF	TGTGCCTGCAGGGACAGAACCTTGAGCACTGAAGCTTTCTTT
few	NA	TRBV9	TRBJ1-1	CASSLGNGKTEAFF	TGTGCCAGCAGCCTAGGAAACGGTAAAACTGAAGCTTTCTTT
few	NA	TRBV28	TRBJ1-2	CASSRTGYGYTF	TGTGCCAGCAGTCGGACGGGGTATGGCTACACCTTC
once	NA	TRBV5-1	TRBJ2-2	CASSSGSGTGELFF	TGCGCCAGCAGCAGTGGCTCGGGCACCGGGGAGCTGTTTTTT
NA	TRBD1	TRBV6-2/TRBV6-3	TRBJ1-1	CASSFGQGDTEAFF	TGTGCCAGCAGTTTTGGACAGGGGGACACTGAAGCTTTCTTT
NA	TRBD2	TRBV19	TRBJ2-1	CASSGGTSGFLSYNEQFF	TGTGCCAGTAGTGGAGGGACTAGCGGGTTCCTCTCCTACAATGAGCAGTTCTTC
NA	NA	TRBV7-2	TRBJ1-1	CASSGDGREAFF	TGTGCCAGCAGCGGGGACGGGAGGGAAGCTTTCTTT
many	TRBD1	TRBV19	TRBJ1-5	CASSIARDRGSQPQHF	TGTGCCAGTAGTATTGCCCGGGACAGGGGGAGTCAGCCCCAGCATTTT
NA	NA	TRBV9	TRBJ2-5	CASNPHGGSGETQYF	TGTGCCAGCAACCCCCATGGGGGGAGCGGAGAGACCCAGTACTTC
once	NA	TRBV2	TRBJ1-1	CASSERGLNTEAFF	TGTGCCAGCAGTGAACGGGGTCTGAACACTGAAGCTTTCTTT
NA	NA	TRBV30	TRBJ2-2	CAQSEGTYQTGELFF	TGTGCTCAAAGCGAGGGGACATACCAGACCGGGGAGCTGTTTTTT
NA	TRBD1	TRBV24-1	TRBJ1-5	CATSDSRTGGNQPQHF	TGTGCCACCAGTGATTCGCGGACAGGGGGCAATCAGCCCCAGCATTTT
NA	NA	TRBV9	TRBJ1-4	CASSVGTGFGEKLFF	TGTGCCAGCAGCGTAGGAACCGGGTTTGGCGAAAAACTGTTTTTT
NA	TRBD1	TRBV2	TRBJ1-4	CASGQGDEKLFF	TGTGCCAGCGGACAGGGGGATGAAAAACTGTTTTTT
NA	TRBD1	TRBV4-3	TRBJ1-1	CASSHRTGGSTEAFF	TGCGCCAGCAGCCACAGGACAGGGGGTAGCACTGAAGCTTTCTTT
NA	TRBD2	TRBV29-1	TRBJ2-5	CSVEGLAGETQYF	TGCAGCGTTGAGGGACTAGCGGGAGAGACCCAGTACTTC
once	TRBD2	TRBV30	TRBJ2-1	CAWSVRTSGGVYNEQFF	TGTGCCTGGAGTGTACGGACTAGCGGGGGGGTCTACAATGAGCAGTTCTTC
NA	TRBD1	TRBV5-1	TRBJ2-7	CASSPGTVSYEQYF	TGCGCCAGCAGCCCCGGGACAGTATCCTACGAGCAGTACTTC
NA	TRBD1	TRBV29-1	TRBJ1-2	CSVERGGAYGYTF	TGCAGCGTTGAGCGAGGGGGCGCCTATGGCTACACCTTC
NA	NA	TRBV9	TRBJ1-3	CASSGQAGNTIYF	TGTGCCAGCAGCGGACAGGCTGGAAACACCATATATTTT
NA	TRBD1	TRBV18	TRBJ2-1	CASSPLGQVNEQFF	TGTGCCAGCTCACCATTAGGACAGGTGAATGAGCAGTTCTTC
NA	NA	TRBV15	TRBJ1-2	CATSRGGGYYGYTF	TGTGCCACCAGCAGAGGGGGGGGGTACTATGGCTACACCTTC
NA	NA	TRBV24-1	TRBJ2-5	CATSDPTSLPKTQYF	TGTGCCACCAGTGATCCTACTAGTCTCCCCAAGACCCAGTACTTC
NA	NA	TRBV11-1	TRBJ1-5	CASSLRGSRNQPQHF	TGTGCCAGCAGCTTACGGGGGTCGCGCAATCAGCCCCAGCATTTT
NA	TRBD2	TRBV7-6	TRBJ2-3	CASSLGTSGVTTDTQYF	TGTGCCAGCAGCTTAGGGACTAGCGGGGTTACCACAGATACGCAGTATTTT